One sample yielded the 14 T cell receptor beta chains listed below, sequenced in a study of blood T cell repertoires in COVID-19. TCRdb's table, derived via immunoSEQ multiplex PCR, lists solely in-frame clones and lacks some. The data show 300,000 to 350,000 clones, with 80% to 90% seen just once and 3.5% to 4.5% held by the top ten. The sample comprised PBMCs or T cells enriched from blood (not recorded which). Receptors were obtained from a woman aged 35 to 49 with acute COVID-19.

The J gene is TRBJ2-7, the V gene TRBV6-5; 8 bases match TRBD1. This CDR3 region has 13 residues. In germline, CDR1 is MNHEY, CDR2 SVGAGI. The junction had 8 bases not matched to a gene; V was cut back by 8 bases and J by 5 bases. The chain's CDR3 is CASGIGQGNEQYF. For the CDR3, the DNA is TGTGCCAGCGGAATCGGACAGGGCAACGAGCAGTACTTC.

V is TRBV28 and J is TRBJ2-6, with 9 positions matching TRBD1. V lost 5 bases to trimming and J lost 6 bases; unmatched junction nucleotides: 5. The CDR3 covers 15 residues. Looked up from germline, CDR1 is MDHEN and CDR2 is SYDVKM. The CDR3 region has the DNA TGTGCCAGCAGTCATGGACAGGGGAAGGCCAACGTCCTGACTTTC. Its translation: CASSHGQGKANVLTF.

This chain connects TRBV18 to TRBJ1-2; TRBD1 aligns across 7 bases. CDR1 and CDR2 from the germline V gene are KGHSH and LQKENI. There are 15 residues in the CDR3. Germline trimming cut 5 bases from V and 0 bases from J; bases unmatched to any gene: 6. The CDR3 DNA follows: TGTGCCAGCTCAACGAACAGGGGAACTAACTATGGCTACACCTTC. Its translation: CASSTNRGTNYGYTF. The full variable domain, in which reference TRBV18 and TRBJ1-2 provide the parts outside the CDR3, is NAGVMQNPRHLVRRRGQEARLRCSPMKGHSHVYWYRQLPEEGLKFMVYLQKENIIDESGMPKERFSAEFPKEGPSILRIQQVVRGDSAAYFCASSTNRGTNYGYTFGSGTRLTVV.

The chain employs TRBV19 and TRBJ1-5; D possibly corresponds to TRBD1 (6 bases). This CDR3 comprises 15 residues. The germline CDR1 and CDR2 sequences are LNHDA and SQIVND (reference sequence). With 7 bases removed from V and 6 bases from J, the gap between germline ends came to 19 bases. The CDR3 is CASTREGGQGQPQHF. The DNA of the CDR3 is TGTGCCAGTACCCGGGAGGGGGGGCAGGGTCAGCCCCAGCATTTT.

V usage is TRBV14 and J usage is TRBJ2-3; 10 nucleotides agree with TRBD2. V lost 4 bases, J lost 4 bases, and 5 bases stayed unmatched. This CDR3 spans 15 amino acids. From germline, CDR1 is SGHDN and CDR2 FVKESK. The CDR3 sequence: CASSRSGGRPDTQYF. As DNA, the CDR3 is TGTGCCAGCAGCCGTAGCGGGGGGAGGCCAGATACGCAGTATTTT.

The chain links TRBV7-9 to TRBJ1-5; D remains unclear. The CDR3 sequence is 14 residues long. Between the trimmed V and J ends, which lost 3 bases and 6 bases, there was a span of 12 bases. The germline gives CDR1 SEHNR, CDR2 FQNEAQ (reference sequence). CDR3: CASSFIGGGQPQHF. The CDR3 nucleotides are TGTGCCAGCAGCTTCATAGGTGGAGGTCAGCCCCAGCATTTT.

This clone was observed a handful of times. The V and J genes are TRBV27 and TRBJ2-1; 11 bases are shared with TRBD2. Germline V CDR1 and CDR2: MNHEY, SMNVEV (reference sequence). This CDR3 has 19 amino acids. V gave up 4 bases and J gave up 0 bases; unmatched junction bases: 11. CDR3 residues: CASSWGLASGRFSYNEQFF. The CDR3, as DNA: TGTGCCAGCAGTTGGGGGCTGGCTAGCGGGAGGTTCTCCTACAATGAGCAGTTCTTC.

The chain links TRBV10-2 to TRBJ2-7; 7 bases line up with TRBD1. The CDR3 contains 15 residues. The V segment lost 7 bases and the J segment 0 bases; nucleotides outside the gene matches: 9. Germline CDR1 WSHSY, CDR2 SAAADI. For the CDR3, the DNA is TGCGCCAGCAACTCTCTCGGGACAGACTCCTACGAGCAGTACTTC. Amino acids: CASNSLGTDSYEQYF.

This clone was seen more than once but under ten times. The chain couples TRBV19 to TRBJ1-3; D unresolved. This CDR3 comprises 16 residues. The germline V and J ends were trimmed by 2 bases and 0 bases, with 11 bases remaining between them. Per germline, CDR1 LNHDA and CDR2 SQIVND (reference sequence). This chain's CDR3 is CASSITASVSGNTIYF. The CDR3 coding sequence is TGTGCCAGTAGTATAACAGCCTCTGTCTCTGGAAACACCATATATTTT.

The chain joins TRBV28 to TRBJ1-2, with 7 bases that match TRBD1. The CDR3 extends over 11 amino acids. CDR1 and CDR2 (germline): MDHEN, SYDVKM. Trimming at V came to 8 bases and at J to 8 bases, leaving 5 bases not matched to a gene. In nucleotides, the CDR3 is TGTGCCAGCCTCAGGGGGTACGGCTACACCTTC. Translation: CASLRGYGYTF.

CDR3 in amino acids: CASSYGGWERNIQYF. In DNA form, the CDR3 reads TGTGCCAGCAGTTACGGCGGGTGGGAAAGAAACATTCAGTACTTC. The V and J genes are TRBV6-6 and TRBJ2-4; a weak D match, TRBD2 (5 bases). The CDR3 runs to 15 residues. Per the germline V gene, CDR1 is MNHNY and CDR2 is SVGAGI (reference sequence). V lost 2 bases and J lost 6, with 14 bases in between.

The rearrangement links TRBV29-1 to TRBJ1-1, with unresolved D. The CDR3 covers 11 residues. Germline-derived CDR1 and CDR2 are SQVTM and ANQGSEA. Trimming shortened V by 4 bases and J by 0 bases, and 3 bases separated the two germline ends. The CDR3, as DNA: TGCAGCGTTGGTATGAACACTGAAGCTTTCTTT. Translation gives CSVGMNTEAFF.

The V gene is TRBV4-3, the J gene TRBJ1-4, with TRBD1 matching 7 bases. V lost 0 bases to trimming and J lost 9 bases; unmatched junction nucleotides: 10. This CDR3 region has 16 residues. Per the germline V gene, CDR1 is LGHNA and CDR2 is YSLEER. This CDR3 reads CASSQDPGQSHQKLFF. The CDR3 DNA sequence: TGCGCCAGCAGCCAAGATCCGGGACAGTCCCATCAAAAACTGTTTTTT.

The chain combines TRBV9 with TRBJ2-3; 7 bases align to TRBD2. The length of the CDR3 is 16 residues. Germline V gene data show CDR1 as SGDLS and CDR2 as YYNGEE. J was trimmed by 3 bases and V by 0 bases; bases with no gene match: 7. CDR3 nucleotides: TGTGCCAGCAGCGTAGTGGGTGGGGGAGGGACAGATACGCAGTATTTT. Translating gives CASSVVGGGGTDTQYF.